The following is a T cell receptor beta chain sequence with its context. Between the trimmed V and J ends, which lost 8 bases and 3 bases, there was a span of 20 bases. Per the germline V gene, CDR1 is MDHEN and CDR2 is SYDVKM. This CDR3 has 16 amino acids. The sample originates from a study of blood T cell repertoires in COVID-19. The repertoire was sequenced with immunoSEQ multiplex PCR; TCRdb's copy has only in-frame clones and lacks some. This table has around 100,000 clones, just over 85% appearing once. Sequencing was done on a sample of PBMCs or T cells enriched from blood (not recorded which). This chain uses TRBV28 with TRBJ1-5, with TRBD1 as a possible D gene (6 bases). This TCR derives from a woman aged 45-60 years who had recovered from COVID-19. CDR3 region: CASLDTLGQYNQPQHF. The CDR3 DNA reads TGTGCCAGCCTTGATACGCTAGGACAGTACAATCAGCCCCAGCATTTT.